What follows are 5 T cell receptor beta chains derived from one specimen sequenced in a study of Graves' ophthalmopathy and Graves' hyperthyroidism. Researchers took RNA transcripts and amplified TCR beta CDR3 regions from them. The workflow started with a first-round RT-PCR run with HTBI primers and then moved on to a second-round multiplex PCR. TCRdb reprocessed the multiplex PCR reads via MiXCR and lists one record per CDR3 protein. The sample has about 620,000 distinct CDR3 sequences; about a fifth are singletons. Sequencing was performed on peripheral blood. Receptor source: a woman aged 18-29 years with stable Graves' hyperthyroidism. Some clones in this sample may be carry-over from other donors' samples.

This clonotype was recorded only once. A read error may be the cause here, since a much bigger clone is one base away. The J gene is TRBJ1-6, the V gene TRBV12-3 or TRBV12-4; the D is unclear. The CDR3 has 12 amino acids. CDR3 nucleotides: TGTGCCAGCAGTCACCCAGGACGCCCCCCCCACTTT. This sequence encodes CASSHPGRPPHF.

This clonotype has ten or more counts. This chain links TRBV29-1 with TRBJ2-2; tentative D call: TRBD1 (6 bases). The V and J ends lost 2 bases and 4 bases respectively, with 8 bases between them. Germline assignment: CDR1 SQVTM and CDR2 ANQGSEA. The CDR3 has 13 amino acids. Here the CDR3 reads CSVEQGSTGELFF. CDR3 in DNA: TGCAGCGTTGAACAGGGGAGCACCGGGGAGCTGTTTTTT.

This clonotype was observed a few times. The chain links TRBV28 to TRBJ2-2; D gene ambiguous. V was cut by 5 bases and J by 6 bases, with 19 bases left in between. Germline V CDR1 and CDR2: MDHEN, SYDVKM. The CDR3 runs to 16 residues. The CDR3 region is CASSITTAGGAGELFF. CDR3 in DNA: TGTGCCAGCAGTATAACCACGGCAGGTGGGGCCGGGGAGCTGTTTTTT.

The rearrangement uses TRBV6-2 or TRBV6-3 and TRBJ1-1, with 7 bases fitting TRBD1. CDR1 and CDR2 (germline): MNHEY, SVGEGT. Unmatched junction bases numbered 4, after V lost 2 bases and J lost 4 bases. The CDR3 is 14 amino acids. The DNA of the CDR3 is TGTGCCAGCAGTTACAACGCAGGGGGCACTGAAGCTTTCTTT. The encoded protein is CASSYNAGGTEAFF.

This clonotype was counted at least ten times. The J gene is TRBJ1-2, the V gene TRBV19; D gene unclear. Trimming stripped 5 bases from V and 1 base from J, with 8 bases between. Per germline, CDR1 LNHDA and CDR2 SQIVND (reference sequence). The CDR3 is 13 amino acids. CDR3 in amino acids: CASSGIDNYGYTF. CDR3 DNA: TGTGCCAGTAGTGGGATCGATAACTATGGCTACACCTTC.